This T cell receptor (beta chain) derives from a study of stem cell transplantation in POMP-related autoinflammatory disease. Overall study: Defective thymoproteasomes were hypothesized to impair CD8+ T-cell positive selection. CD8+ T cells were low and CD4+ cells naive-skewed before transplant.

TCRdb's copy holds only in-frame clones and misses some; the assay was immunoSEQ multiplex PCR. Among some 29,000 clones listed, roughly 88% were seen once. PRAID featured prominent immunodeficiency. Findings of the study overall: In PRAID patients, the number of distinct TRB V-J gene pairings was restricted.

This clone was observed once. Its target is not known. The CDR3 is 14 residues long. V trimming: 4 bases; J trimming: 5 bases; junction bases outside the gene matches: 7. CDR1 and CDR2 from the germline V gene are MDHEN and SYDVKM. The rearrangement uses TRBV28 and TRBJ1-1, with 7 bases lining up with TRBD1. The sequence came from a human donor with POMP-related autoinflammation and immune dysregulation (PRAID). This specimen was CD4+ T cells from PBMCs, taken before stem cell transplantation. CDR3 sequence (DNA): TGTGCCAGCAGTTCCCCAGGGGGAGATACTGAAGCTTTCTTT. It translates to CASSSPGGDTEAFF.